This T cell receptor (beta chain) was captured by sequencing in a study of T cells in Graves' hyperthyroidism and ophthalmopathy. This clonotype was counted a few times. The antigen remains unidentified. RNA transcripts provided the source from which TCR beta CDR3 regions were amplified. In the first-round RT-PCR of the TCR CDR3, the HTBI primer set was used. TCRdb fed the multiplex PCR reads into MiXCR, producing one record per CDR3 protein. The sample carries 380,000 or so distinct CDR3 sequences, 15% to 20% recorded once. Study-level points and caveats: A model using 13 V-J features told ophthalmopathy apart from stable hyperthyroidism.

Trimming shortened V by 3 bases and J by 4 bases, and 3 bases separated the two germline ends. The CDR3 is 11 amino acids. Not enrolled were patients with uncontrolled infection, other autoimmune disease, pregnancy or lactation. This chain joins TRBV12-3 or TRBV12-4 and TRBJ1-2; D is ambiguous. The TCR was taken from a woman younger than 30 with Graves' hyperthyroidism. The sample comprised blood. The CDR3 reads CASSFIYGYTF. The CDR3 DNA is TGTGCCAGCAGTTTTATCTATGGCTACACCTTC.